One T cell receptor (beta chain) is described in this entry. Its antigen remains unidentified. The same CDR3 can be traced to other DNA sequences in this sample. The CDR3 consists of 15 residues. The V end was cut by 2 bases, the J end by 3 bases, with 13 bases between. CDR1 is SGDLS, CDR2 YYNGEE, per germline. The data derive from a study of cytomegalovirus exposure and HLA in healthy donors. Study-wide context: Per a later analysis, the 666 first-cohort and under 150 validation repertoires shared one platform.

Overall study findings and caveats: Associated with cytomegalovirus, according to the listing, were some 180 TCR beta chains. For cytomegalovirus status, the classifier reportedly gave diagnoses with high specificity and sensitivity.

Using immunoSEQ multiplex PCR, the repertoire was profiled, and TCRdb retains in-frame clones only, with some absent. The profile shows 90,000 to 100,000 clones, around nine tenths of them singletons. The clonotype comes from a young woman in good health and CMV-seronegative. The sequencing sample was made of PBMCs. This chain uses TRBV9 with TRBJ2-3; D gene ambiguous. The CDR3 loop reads CASSVLRTETDTQYF. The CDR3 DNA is TGTGCCAGCAGCGTCCTACGTACAGAGACAGATACGCAGTATTTT.